The following is a T cell receptor beta chain sequence with its context. Antigen specificity is unknown. Deletions cut 0 bases from V and 3 bases from J, with 9 bases between. CDR3 length: 15 amino acids. Germline CDR1 reads LGHNA; CDR2 reads YNFKEQ. This specimen belongs to a study of cytomegalovirus exposure and HLA in healthy donors. Background on the study: HLA-typed donors were the source of about 85 million unique TCRs held in an early data release. Caucasian-associated ancestry cluster membership applied to approximately 84% of approximately 420 genotyped donors. Study outcomes and limitations: Among CMV-associated TCR beta chains, most appeared HLA-restricted in a later analysis.

The PCR had 60 Vbeta and 13 Jbeta primers. Some clones are missing from TCRdb's copy, which holds only in-frame ones; the method was immunoSEQ multiplex PCR. The sample data list about 100,000 clones. The V call is TRBV4-2, the J call TRBJ1-5, with D possibly matching TRBD1 (6 bases). Sequencing was done on a sample of PBMCs. The receptor's source is a man aged 50 to 60 in good health and CMV-seronegative. The chain's CDR3 is CASSQEGQANQPQHF. In nucleotides, the CDR3 is TGTGCCAGCAGCCAAGAGGGACAAGCCAATCAGCCCCAGCATTTT.